This T cell receptor beta chain was sequenced for a study of blood T cell repertoires in COVID-19 (dated by TCRdb to between 2020 and 2021). About the investigation overall: Samples from collaborators originated in the United States, Italy and Spain and spanned both the acute and convalescent phases of COVID-19. The prospective study material was composed of cDNA or gDNA derived from T cells, B-cell-depleted T cells, or PBMCs. Subjects who had been exposed to COVID-19, were actively infected with it, or had recovered from it provided the deeply sampled blood TCRbeta repertoires that made up the dataset. A freely available public database, intended as a resource for researchers studying the immune response to SARS-CoV-2, is where the repertoires were released. The samples were drawn from the first 160 participants of the ongoing ImmuneRACE study and from 1,254 subjects provided by 6 global collaborators. Nearly every sample came with metadata listing a de-identified subject ID, COVID-19 status, age in years and sex. HLA class I and class II types, where available, came from metadata supplied by the sample provider rather than from assay-based typing.

The immunoSEQ Assay, a bias-controlled multiplex PCR, was used to amplify TCRbeta CDR3 regions from genomic DNA. Turning to the authors' computational methods: The number of nucleated cells in each sample was estimated from the amplification of reference gene primers within the assay. To quantify the absolute abundance of each unique TCRbeta CDR3 rearrangement, sequence reads were collapsed and filtered. For each sample, productive Simpson clonality was calculated as the square root of Simpson's diversity index over productive rearrangements. What TCRdb holds here is the immuneACCESS table cut down to in-frame rearrangements. Part of the clones is not present; checked against another copy, under half of the missing clones reflect an unresolved V gene, and the others are unexplained. For V, J and clone size, that table is used; D and trimming come from the DNA. For this sample the table gives around 29,000 clones, of which 70% to 90% were detected only once. Jointly, the top ten make up 28% of the sample.

What the study reported, not specific to this receptor: Clinical and demographic metadata were provided uncurated, with the amount varying by source and participant.

In Seattle, one collaborating source enrolled patients while the infection was active and tracked those patients longitudinally over the course of disease. Each collaborating institution followed its own protocols to collect whole blood in K2EDTA tubes. Collaborator samples were shipped for TCRbeta analysis as frozen whole blood, isolated PBMCs, or DNA extracted from either sample type. CDR1 and CDR2, looked up from the germline V gene (reference sequence), are LNHDA and SQIVND. Trimming takes 3 bases off V and 0 bases off J; junction bases not matched to a gene: 4. The CDR3, cysteine through phenylalanine, is 15 amino acids long. The DNA shown is the 45-base CDR3, in frame from base 1. For this clone: Its antigen is still unknown. Base-call qualities are not available, and no considerably larger clone is one nucleotide away.

This receptor was obtained from a woman aged 80 or over with COVID-19, enrolled during active disease. The sample taken for sequencing was peripheral blood. The sequence joins TRBV19 to TRBJ2-7; TRBD1 aligns with 8 central bases. The CDR3 loop reads CASSISDRGSYEQYF. The base sequence is TGTGCCAGTAGTATCTCCGACAGGGGCTCCTACGAGCAGTACTTC.